This TCR beta chain was recovered during a study of blood T cell repertoires in COVID-19. Overall study: Sites across the United States, Italy and Spain contributed samples from acute and convalescent COVID-19.

Original analysis: Estimates of nucleated cell counts were drawn from the amplification of reference gene primers. Assay used: immunoSEQ multiplex PCR; TCRdb lists only in-frame clones, some missing. The DNA was the basis for D and trimming; V, J and clone size are from that table. Seen here are roughly 250,000 clones, approximately 86% observed once, and the top ten hold 4.9%. This clone is a singleton in its sample. The TCR was taken from a woman older than 75 with active or convalescent COVID-19. Sequenced input: peripheral blood.

The CDR3 spells CASGQANTEAFF. The CDR3 nucleotides read TGTGCCAGCGGCCAGGCGAACACTGAAGCTTTCTTT. This chain joins TRBV2 and TRBJ1-1, with D uncertain. V shed 8 bases and J shed 1 base, with 8 bases lying between them. The CDR3 runs to 12 residues. Per the germline V gene, CDR1 is SNHLY and CDR2 is FYNNEI.